These T cell receptor beta chains were read from a single sample in a study of graft-versus-host responses after intestinal transplantation. For these TCRs, the target antigens are not known. Sequencing was performed with immunoSEQ multiplex PCR; in TCRdb, only in-frame clones are kept and a portion is missing. The data contain some 85,000 clones, roughly 87% of them singletons. Sample: unstimulated CD8+ T cells sorted from spleen or lymph node cells, taken before transplant. The source is a human donor who was the organ donor for an intestinal transplant. Each CDR3 is given with its conserved first and last residue. Fields, in order: D gene, J gene, CDR3 length, V gene, CDR3 protein. The D gene is left open where the match is weak.

D gene: NA; J gene: TRBJ2-3; CDR3 length: 13; V gene: TRBV9; CDR3 protein: CASSVGGGDTQYF
D gene: NA; J gene: TRBJ2-2; CDR3 length: 16; V gene: TRBV5-1; CDR3 protein: CASSFTGTYNTGELFF
D gene: TRBD1; J gene: TRBJ2-4; CDR3 length: 16; V gene: TRBV9; CDR3 protein: CASSGGDREYGNIQYF
D gene: NA; J gene: TRBJ1-4; CDR3 length: 15; V gene: TRBV6-1; CDR3 protein: CASGIRIAGAEKLFF
D gene: TRBD1; J gene: TRBJ1-2; CDR3 length: 14; V gene: TRBV6-5; CDR3 protein: CASSYQDRTDGYTF
D gene: NA; J gene: TRBJ2-1; CDR3 length: 11; V gene: TRBV29-1; CDR3 protein: CSVGSYNEQFF
D gene: NA; J gene: TRBJ2-2; CDR3 length: 13; V gene: TRBV9; CDR3 protein: CASSEGSGGELFF
D gene: TRBD1; J gene: TRBJ1-5; CDR3 length: 22; V gene: TRBV27; CDR3 protein: CANPPGQGAALISTLSNQPQHF
D gene: NA; J gene: TRBJ1-3; CDR3 length: 15; V gene: TRBV16; CDR3 protein: CASSTDTYSGNTIYF
D gene: NA; J gene: TRBJ2-5; CDR3 length: 13; V gene: TRBV7-7; CDR3 protein: CASSLARRETQYF
D gene: NA; J gene: TRBJ1-2; CDR3 length: 11; V gene: TRBV2; CDR3 protein: CASSEADGYTF
D gene: NA; J gene: TRBJ1-4; CDR3 length: 14; V gene: TRBV9; CDR3 protein: CASSVGTGNEKLFF
D gene: TRBD2; J gene: TRBJ2-1; CDR3 length: 16; V gene: TRBV2; CDR3 protein: CASSEGTAGGLDEQFF
D gene: TRBD1; J gene: TRBJ1-2; CDR3 length: 15; V gene: TRBV15; CDR3 protein: CATRDPGTGDYGYTF
D gene: NA; J gene: TRBJ1-1; CDR3 length: 12; V gene: TRBV28; CDR3 protein: CASSPDPTEAFF
D gene: NA; J gene: TRBJ2-7; CDR3 length: 15; V gene: TRBV21-1; CDR3 protein: CASSKAPREPYEQYF
D gene: NA; J gene: TRBJ2-4; CDR3 length: 16; V gene: TRBV28; CDR3 protein: CASSLSGYPSKNIQYF
D gene: NA; J gene: TRBJ2-2; CDR3 length: 13; V gene: TRBV7-2; CDR3 protein: CASSLVPPGELFF
D gene: NA; J gene: TRBJ2-1; CDR3 length: 16; V gene: TRBV5-1; CDR3 protein: CASSLATSRLNNEQFF
D gene: NA; J gene: TRBJ1-4; CDR3 length: 13; V gene: TRBV7-6; CDR3 protein: CASKDSPNEKLFF
D gene: TRBD2; J gene: TRBJ2-1; CDR3 length: 15; V gene: TRBV6-5; CDR3 protein: CASSYAGGPNNEQFF
D gene: NA; J gene: TRBJ2-6; CDR3 length: 17; V gene: TRBV11-3; CDR3 protein: CASSIGGGRTGANVLTF
D gene: NA; J gene: TRBJ1-2; CDR3 length: 16; V gene: TRBV11-2; CDR3 protein: CASSLERDNSNYGYTF
D gene: NA; J gene: TRBJ1-1; CDR3 length: 14; V gene: TRBV19; CDR3 protein: CASSRQDRNTEAFF
D gene: NA; J gene: TRBJ1-2; CDR3 length: 17; V gene: TRBV5-6; CDR3 protein: CASSLGNTGTARRGYTF
D gene: TRBD2; J gene: TRBJ2-7; CDR3 length: 15; V gene: TRBV2; CDR3 protein: CASSGRLAGPYEQYF
D gene: TRBD1; J gene: TRBJ2-7; CDR3 length: 13; V gene: TRBV11-2; CDR3 protein: CASSPGQGYEQYF
D gene: NA; J gene: TRBJ1-1; CDR3 length: 11; V gene: TRBV5-1; CDR3 protein: CASSSDTEAFF
D gene: NA; J gene: TRBJ1-2; CDR3 length: 14; V gene: TRBV28; CDR3 protein: CASLGVDSHYGYTF
D gene: NA; J gene: TRBJ1-6; CDR3 length: 15; V gene: TRBV7-3; CDR3 protein: CASSPLLVFGYRLHF
D gene: NA; J gene: TRBJ2-7; CDR3 length: 12; V gene: TRBV27; CDR3 protein: CASRSLGPEQYF
D gene: NA; J gene: TRBJ1-2; CDR3 length: 13; V gene: TRBV30; CDR3 protein: CAWTPEELDGYTF
D gene: NA; J gene: TRBJ2-1; CDR3 length: 14; V gene: TRBV19; CDR3 protein: CATDGTPSYNEQFF
D gene: NA; J gene: TRBJ2-7; CDR3 length: 15; V gene: TRBV4-1; CDR3 protein: CASSQGGSAGYEQYF
D gene: NA; J gene: TRBJ1-2; CDR3 length: 12; V gene: TRBV30; CDR3 protein: CAWSGTVYGYTF
D gene: TRBD2; J gene: TRBJ2-1; CDR3 length: 17; V gene: TRBV28; CDR3 protein: CASSLASGGEPYNEQFF